This TCR beta chain was profiled in a study of shared clonotypes between healthy human individuals. Across the whole study: Plates per donor: three CD4 naive, three CD4 memory, two CD8 naive, one CD8 memory.

This CDR3 contains 16 residues. The V and J ends lost 0 bases and 2 bases respectively, with 11 bases between them. The germline CDR1 and CDR2 sequences are SGHRS and YFSETQ. Assay used: immunoSEQ multiplex PCR; TCRdb lists only in-frame clones, some missing. The repertoire holds approximately 1,000,000 clones, with roughly 80% as singletons. The TCR was taken from a man aged 18 to 35 in good health. Some clones in this sample may be carry-over from other donors' samples. Sequenced input: memory CD4+ T cells from PBMCs. Subset indicated: CD45RA-negative fraction. This chain uses TRBV5-1 with TRBJ2-2; D is tentatively TRBD1 or TRBD2 (5 bases each). The CDR3 DNA reads as TGCGCCAGCAGCTTGGGCTTTGGGGACAACACCGGGGAGCTGTTTTTT. This gives the protein CASSLGFGDNTGELFF.